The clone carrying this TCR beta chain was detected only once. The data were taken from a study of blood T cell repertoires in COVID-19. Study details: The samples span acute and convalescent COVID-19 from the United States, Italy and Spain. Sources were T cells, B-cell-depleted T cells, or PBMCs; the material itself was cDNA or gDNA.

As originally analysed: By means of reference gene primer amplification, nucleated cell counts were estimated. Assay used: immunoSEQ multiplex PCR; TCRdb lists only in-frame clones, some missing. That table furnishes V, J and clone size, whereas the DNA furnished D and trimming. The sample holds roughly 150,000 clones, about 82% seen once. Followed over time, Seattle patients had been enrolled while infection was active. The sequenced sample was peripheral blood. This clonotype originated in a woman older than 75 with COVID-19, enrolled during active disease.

The CDR3 sequence: CASRLLQSGNTEAFF. CDR3 DNA sequence: TGCGCCAGCAGGCTTCTACAGTCCGGGAACACTGAAGCTTTCTTT. The chain couples TRBV5-1 to TRBJ1-1; no clear D gene. The CDR3 extends over 15 amino acids. CDR1 is SGHRS, CDR2 YFSETQ, per germline. V gave up 5 bases and J gave up 1 base, with 15 bases separating them.